Following are 19 T cell receptor beta chains from one sample sequenced in a study of cytomegalovirus exposure and HLA in healthy donors. PCR used 60 Vbeta primers and 13 Jbeta primers. Repertoires were generated with immunoSEQ multiplex PCR, while TCRdb's copy carries only in-frame clones and drops some. Among 120,000 to 150,000 clones listed, about 72% were seen once. The material sequenced was PBMCs. These TCRs come from a man aged 35-49 years in good health and CMV-seronegative.

The J gene is TRBJ2-7, the V gene TRBV27; TRBD2 might be the D (7 bases). The CDR3 has 14 amino acids. Germline loops: CDR1 MNHEY, CDR2 SMNVEV (reference sequence). V was pared by 5 bases and J by 2 bases, with 13 bases between. The CDR3 DNA reads TGTGCCAGCAGTGGGAGGGACAAGCCCTACGAGCAGTACTTC. It yields the protein CASSGRDKPYEQYF.

The chain has TRBV15 and TRBJ2-1, with D possibly being TRBD2 (6 bases). From germline, CDR1 is LNHNV and CDR2 YYDKDF (reference sequence). The CDR3 has 14 residues. The ends were cut back, 0 bases at V and 9 bases at J, with 12 bases in the middle. The DNA of the CDR3 is TGTGCCACCAGCAGAGATCGGCGGGGTGGTGAGCAGTTCTTC. Translating it yields CATSRDRRGGEQFF.

The chain is built from TRBV18 and TRBJ1-1, with D possibly being TRBD1 (6 bases). The V end lost 3 bases, the J end lost 1 base, and 12 bases lay between the germline ends. The CDR3 sequence is 15 residues long. Germline-derived CDR1 and CDR2 are KGHSH and LQKENI. CDR3 residues: CASSPLMTGNTEAFF. The CDR3 DNA is TGTGCCAGCTCACCCCTTATGACAGGGAACACTGAAGCTTTCTTT.

The J gene is TRBJ1-1, the V gene TRBV6-6, with 8 bases fitting TRBD1. Germline CDR1 MNHNY, CDR2 SVGAGI (reference sequence). J lost 6 bases, V lost 2 bases, and 5 bases had no gene match. CDR3 length equals 14 residues. The CDR3 spells CASSYGQGISEAFF. CDR3 bases: TGTGCCAGCAGTTACGGACAGGGAATTTCTGAAGCTTTCTTT.

V gene TRBV25-1 combines with J gene TRBJ1-1; the D is unclear. This CDR3 is built from 14 residues. V was pared by 8 bases and J by 2 bases, with 15 bases between. CDR1 is MGHDK, CDR2 SYGVNS, per germline. CDR3 sequence reads: CASRRSGINTEAFF. CDR3 coding DNA: TGTGCCAGCCGAAGGTCGGGAATTAACACTGAAGCTTTCTTT.

The rearrangement uses TRBV29-1 and TRBJ2-1, with a weak D call TRBD1 (5 bases). The CDR3 sequence is 10 residues long. The V and J ends lost 4 bases and 11 bases respectively, with 9 bases between them. Per germline, CDR1 SQVTM and CDR2 ANQGSEA. The chain's CDR3 is CSVVSGQQFF. CDR3 in DNA: TGCAGCGTTGTCTCAGGGCAGCAGTTCTTC.

The chain links TRBV6-6 to TRBJ2-5; 7 bases map to TRBD1. The junction had 11 bases not matched to a gene; V was cut back by 8 bases and J by 2 bases. Germline CDR1 and CDR2: MNHNY and SVGAGI (reference sequence). This CDR3 contains 15 residues. The DNA of the CDR3 is TGTGCCAGCGGTATCAGGACAGGCCTACAAGAGACCCAGTACTTC. Translated, it gives CASGIRTGLQETQYF.

CDR3 loop: CASSRNEGAGGPNEQFF. CDR3 coding DNA: TGCGCCAGCAGCCGAAACGAGGGGGCGGGAGGGCCGAATGAGCAGTTCTTC. The chain uses TRBV4-1 and TRBJ2-1; 9 bases agree with TRBD2. The J segment lost 7 bases and the V segment lost 4 bases, leaving 14 bases of the junction unmatched. This CDR3 contains 17 residues. From germline, CDR1 is MGHRA and CDR2 YSYEKL.

V usage is TRBV19 and J usage is TRBJ2-3; no reliable D call. The CDR3 is 11 residues long. With 8 bases removed from V and 6 bases from J, the gap between germline ends came to 9 bases. Germline V gives CDR1 LNHDA, CDR2 SQIVND (reference sequence). The chain's CDR3 is CASALGDTQYF. The CDR3 nucleotides read TGTGCCAGTGCGCTAGGCGATACGCAGTATTTT.

Details on this clone: At one end, the junction sequence differs from germline, possibly due to a read error. The CDR3 reads CASSKGQGVYGYPF. The CDR3 bases are TGTGCCAGCAGTAAGGGACAGGGAGTTTATGGCTACCCCTTC. This chain connects TRBV6-5 to TRBJ1-2; 9 bases match TRBD1. The CDR3 is 14 amino acids. Germline V gene lookup returns CDR1 MNHEY and CDR2 SVGAGI.

The chain carries TRBV13 and TRBJ2-5, with 7 bases lining up with TRBD2. This CDR3 region has 15 residues. Germline V gene lookup returns CDR1 PRHDT and CDR2 FYEKMQ (reference sequence). Unmatched junction bases numbered 3, after V lost 0 bases and J lost 2 bases. DNA for the CDR3: TGTGCCAGCAGCTTAGGCTGGCGGGGGCAAGAGACCCAGTACTTC. This sequence encodes CASSLGWRGQETQYF.

This chain joins TRBV6-5 and TRBJ1-1, with 7 bases lining up with TRBD1. With V trimmed by 5 bases and J by 7 bases, 13 bases remained unmatched. Germline CDR1 and CDR2: MNHEY and SVGAGI. CDR3 size: 15 residues. DNA for the CDR3: TGTGCCAGCAGTCAGGCGATGACAGGGCGCGTTGAAGCTTTCTTT. Its protein is CASSQAMTGRVEAFF.

The chain combines TRBV19 with TRBJ1-1, with TRBD1 matching 7 bases. From germline, CDR1 is LNHDA and CDR2 SQIVND (reference sequence). After removal of 2 bases from V and 1 base from J, the junction contained 4 bases not matched to a gene. This CDR3 comprises 15 residues. CDR3 DNA: TGTGCCAGTAGTATACCCTCAGGGGGGAACACTGAAGCTTTCTTT. Residues: CASSIPSGGNTEAFF.

The chain recombines TRBV19 with TRBJ1-1; TRBD1 matches at 7 bases. This CDR3 is 15 amino acids long. The trim removed 6 bases at V and 4 bases at J, leaving 11 bases unmatched. Germline lookup yields CDR1 LNHDA and CDR2 SQIVND (reference sequence). This CDR3 is CASRFTTGSGTEAFF. CDR3 nucleotide sequence: TGTGCCAGTAGATTTACGACAGGGTCGGGCACTGAAGCTTTCTTT. Full variable domain (missing parts from reference TRBV19 and TRBJ1-1): DGGITQSPKYLFRKEGQNVTLSCEQNLNHDAMYWYRQDPGQGLRLIYYSQIVNDFQKGDIAEGYSVSREKKESFPLTVTSAQKNPTAFYLCASRFTTGSGTEAFFGQGTRLTVV.

The CDR3 nucleotides are TGTGCCAGCAGCCCTGGACAGGGAGGTCGTGGCACTGAAGCTTTCTTT. Amino acid sequence: CASSPGQGGRGTEAFF. This chain uses TRBV7-2 with TRBJ1-1, with 8 bases matching TRBD1. The germline V gene has CDR1 SGHTA and CDR2 FQGNSA. This CDR3 comprises 16 residues. The V gene end was trimmed by 5 bases and the J gene end by 4 bases; junction bases not matched to a gene: 12.

The chain uses TRBV9 and TRBJ1-3, with 11 bases aligning to TRBD1. The CDR3 is made up of 18 amino acids. CDR1 is SGDLS and CDR2 is YYNGEE in the germline V gene. V dropped 0 bases and J dropped 2; count of bases not matched to a gene: 7. CDR3 bases: TGTGCCAGCAGCGTAGGATTGTTGGACAGGGGGCCTGGAAACACCATATATTTT. As protein: CASSVGLLDRGPGNTIYF.

The chain recombines TRBV14 with TRBJ2-7, with 9 bases that match TRBD1. Germline V gene data show CDR1 as SGHDN and CDR2 as FVKESK. Unmatched junction bases numbered 4, after V lost 4 bases and J lost 3 bases. CDR3 size: 14 residues. CDR3 in amino acids: CASSLGQGLYEQYF. The CDR3 region has the DNA TGTGCCAGCAGCCTAGGACAGGGGCTCTACGAGCAGTACTTC.

This rearrangement joins TRBV29-1 to TRBJ1-1, with D uncertain. With 8 bases removed from V and 1 base from J, the gap between germline ends came to 11 bases. The CDR3 is 12 residues long. Germline V gene data show CDR1 as SQVTM and CDR2 as ANQGSEA. CDR3 nucleotides: TGCAGCAACCTTTCGGGGAACACTGAAGCTTTCTTT. Protein product: CSNLSGNTEAFF.

This chain connects TRBV7-6 to TRBJ2-1; TRBD2 agrees at 9 bases. CDR1 and CDR2 (germline): SGHVS, FNYEAQ. The J segment lost 9 bases and the V segment lost 5 bases, leaving 11 bases of the junction unmatched. This CDR3 spans 15 amino acids. CDR3 residues: CASSLGPSGILEQFF. The CDR3 DNA reads as TGTGCCAGCAGCCTAGGGCCTAGCGGGATTCTTGAGCAGTTCTTC.